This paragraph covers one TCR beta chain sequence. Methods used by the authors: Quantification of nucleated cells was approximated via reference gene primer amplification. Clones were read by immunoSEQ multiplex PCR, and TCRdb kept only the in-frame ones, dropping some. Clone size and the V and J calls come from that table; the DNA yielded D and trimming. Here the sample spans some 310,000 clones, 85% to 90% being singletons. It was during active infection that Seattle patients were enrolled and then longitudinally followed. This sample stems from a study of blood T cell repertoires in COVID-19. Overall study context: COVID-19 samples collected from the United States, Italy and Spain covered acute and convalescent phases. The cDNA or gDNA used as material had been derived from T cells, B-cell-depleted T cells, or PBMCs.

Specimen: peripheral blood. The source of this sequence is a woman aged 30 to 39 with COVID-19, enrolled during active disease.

The CDR3 region is CASKGQREVFTDTQYF. The CDR3 nucleotides read TGTGCCAGTAAGGGACAGCGGGAGGTTTTCACAGATACGCAGTATTTT. The V gene is TRBV19, the J gene TRBJ2-3; 9 bases agree with TRBD2. The V segment lost 7 bases and the J segment 2 bases; nucleotides outside the gene matches: 10. Germline V gives CDR1 LNHDA, CDR2 SQIVND (reference sequence). The CDR3 is 16 residues long.